This T cell receptor beta chain was identified during a study of Ad26.COV2.S vaccination and SARS-CoV-2 variants (dated by TCRdb to the early 2020s). Background on the whole study: Donors in the vaccine arm were drawn from COV1001, a multicentre, randomized, double-blind, placebo-controlled phase I-IIa trial testing Ad26.COV2.S in healthy adults. Dosing of Ad26.COV2.S was intramuscular, at either 5x10^10 or 1x10^11 viral particles, delivered as one shot or as two shots spaced 56 days apart. Sequencing of the TCRbeta repertoire served to evaluate the specificity and breadth of SARS-CoV-2-reactive T cell receptors following Ad26.COV2.S vaccination. The TCR-sequenced set comprised around 30 samples: around 20 Ad26.COV2.S vaccine recipients, 5 placebo recipients and 8 SARS-CoV-2 convalescent individuals. Participants in the trial were split at random into five groups of five each, receiving low-dose or high-dose Ad26.COV2.S once or twice, or else placebo on both occasions. Blinding of investigators to trial group allocation was maintained during experiments and outcome assessment. Overall results and qualifications from the work: The authors noted that total T cell responses may have been underestimated by the TCR breadth and depth analyses. The study lacked the statistical power to compare responses across vaccine doses or regimens. After vaccination, substantial breadth of spike-specific CD8+ and CD4+ T cell responses was reported. Ad26.COV2.S recipients had higher spike-specific TCR breadth than placebo recipients (P = 0.0014). Comparable non-spike TCR breadth was observed between vaccine and placebo recipients, consistent with only spike being contained in the vaccine.

The treatment or condition label for this specimen denotes: some 19 received Ad26.COV2.S at low or high dose, single or two shots; about five received placebo; per-sample allocation not given. Repertoires of vaccine and placebo recipients were sequenced from samples taken on day 63 after the first injection. Cohort 1b enrolled 20 to 30 adults aged 18-55 years at a single site in Boston, USA, between 29 July and 7 August 2020. Ad26.COV2.S was a replication-incompetent adenovirus type 26 vector expressing a prefusion-stabilized SARS-CoV-2 spike protein from the original Wuhan strain. Notes on this clone: Its antigen is unknown. The input lacks base qualities; no much larger clone sits a single base away.

The V and J ends are trimmed by 1 base and 6 bases, leaving 11 bases between them. CDR1 SGHDT and CDR2 YYEEEE are derived from the germline V gene. From the cysteine through the phenylalanine, the CDR3 covers 13 amino acids. Here the CDR3 DNA is all that survives: 39 bases in frame from base 1. TCRbeta CDR3 regions were sequenced with the immunoSEQ Assay. After extraction, genomic DNA underwent amplification by bias-controlled multiplex PCR, followed by high-throughput sequencing. As for the authors' bioinformatics: To quantify the absolute abundance of every unique TCRbeta CDR3 region, sequences were collapsed and filtered. T cell fraction was estimated by normalizing TCRbeta template counts to usable DNA, with usable DNA measured through amplification of reference genes found in all nucleated cells. Repertoire TCRs were annotated as SARS-CoV-2-specific by exact matching of V gene, CDR3 amino acid sequence and J gene to a known reactive TCR set. The reference SARS-CoV-2 TCR set was obtained from MIRA and was filtered for enrichment in COVID-19-positive ImmuneCODE repertoires, whereby public or cross-reactive TCRs were removed. Using the MIRA antigens, annotated TCRs were further analysed by specific ORF or by position within an ORF. Depth was the summed frequency of annotated unique rearrangements, while breadth was defined as annotated unique rearrangements over total unique productive rearrangements. Two-sided Wilcoxon rank-sum tests were used to compare TCR breadth between groups. TCRdb retrieved this table from immuneACCESS and kept in-frame rearrangements only. Not all clones are present; in checked studies, unresolved V genes account for under half, and no reason is known for the remainder. That table gives V, J and clone size, and the DNA gave D and trimming. The sample table holds some 340,000 clones, of which approximately 86% were seen once. 2% to 2.5% of the sample rests with the top ten.

The sample in question was peripheral blood, obtained in a trial of Ad26.COV2.S vaccine versus placebo. This clonotype originated in a person between 18 and 65 years old who received the Ad26.COV2.S COVID-19 vaccine or a placebo. The chain was built from TRBV5-6 and TRBJ2-7, with the D gene uncertain. CDR3 region: CASSLYGRVEQYF. The sequence in DNA is TGTGCCAGCAGCTTGTATGGTCGGGTCGAGCAGTACTTC.